The 26 T cell receptor beta chains below come from one sample, sequenced in a study of cytomegalovirus exposure and HLA in healthy donors. Profiled with immunoSEQ multiplex PCR; TCRdb holds only in-frame clones, not every one. Among hundreds of thousands of clones listed, 83% were seen once. The sample comprised PBMCs. The receptors stem from a woman aged 18-29 years in good health and CMV-seronegative.

The CDR3 sequence: CAWSEGRHNQPQHF. CDR3 bases: TGTGCCTGGAGTGAGGGGAGACACAATCAGCCCCAGCATTTT. This chain uses TRBV30 with TRBJ1-5, with D tentatively TRBD1 (5 bases). V was pared by 1 base and J by 3 bases, with 10 bases between. The CDR3 consists of 14 residues. Germline V CDR1 and CDR2: GTSNPN, SVGIG (reference sequence).

This chain connects TRBV6-1 to TRBJ2-2, with 10 nucleotides matching TRBD2. The V and J ends lost 6 bases and 5 bases, in that order; junction bases with no gene match: 3. CDR3 length: 14 residues. CDR1 and CDR2 from the germline V gene are MNHNS and SASEGT. CDR3 nucleotides: TGTGCCAGCAGGCTAGCGGGAGTGACCGGGGAGCTGTTTTTT. Amino acid sequence: CASRLAGVTGELFF.

The V gene is TRBV5-1, the J gene TRBJ2-7, with 8 bases aligning to TRBD2. This CDR3 has 13 amino acids. Germline CDR1 reads SGHRS; CDR2 reads YFSETQ. The V segment lost 4 bases and the J segment 6 bases; nucleotides outside the gene matches: 6. CDR3 loop: CASSMGLVPEQYF. CDR3 DNA: TGCGCCAGCAGCATGGGACTAGTTCCCGAGCAGTACTTC.

The chain has TRBV9 and TRBJ1-1, with 9 bases matching TRBD1. The CDR3 length is 16 residues. Germline CDR1 and CDR2: SGDLS and YYNGEE. The J segment lost 1 base and the V segment lost 2 bases, leaving 6 bases of the junction unmatched. CDR3 in amino acids: CASSVPGQGKNTEAFF. The CDR3 nucleotides are TGTGCCAGCAGCGTCCCGGGACAGGGAAAGAACACTGAAGCTTTCTTT.

The chain couples TRBV20-1 to TRBJ1-2, with 7 bases aligning to TRBD1. The CDR3 covers 11 residues. V was pared by 3 bases and J by 7 bases, with 2 bases of the junction left unmatched. Per germline, CDR1 DFQATT and CDR2 SNEGSKA (reference sequence). CDR3 loop: CSASYRGGYTF. The CDR3 coding sequence is TGCAGTGCTAGTTACAGGGGTGGCTACACCTTC.

This clone has more than one count but fewer than ten. The chain uses TRBV2 and TRBJ1-2; 9 nucleotides agree with TRBD1. Germline V gene lookup returns CDR1 SNHLY and CDR2 FYNNEI. The CDR3 consists of 13 residues. The V and J ends lost 8 bases and 8 bases, in that order; junction bases with no gene match: 9. The CDR3: CASLTGQGSGYTF. The CDR3 bases are TGTGCCAGCTTGACCGGACAGGGGAGCGGCTACACCTTC.

This clone was seen only once. This sequence joins TRBV27 and TRBJ1-1; D possibly corresponds to TRBD1 (5 bases). Germline V gene data show CDR1 as MNHEY and CDR2 as SMNVEV (reference sequence). The V and J ends lost 4 bases and 5 bases respectively, with 14 bases between them. CDR3 size: 14 residues. CDR3 in amino acids: CASSSAFEGTEAFF. The DNA of the CDR3 is TGTGCCAGCAGTTCTGCCTTCGAGGGGACTGAAGCTTTCTTT.

This clone was seen only a few times. The chain combines TRBV2 with TRBJ2-7; possibly TRBD1 for D (6 bases). CDR1 and CDR2 from the germline V gene are SNHLY and FYNNEI. The CDR3 is made up of 12 amino acids. Trimming cost V 6 bases and J 5 bases, with 11 bases left between them. The CDR3 sequence is CASRADSNEQYF. CDR3 nucleotide sequence: TGTGCCAGCAGGGCGGACAGTAACGAGCAGTACTTC.

The rearrangement joins TRBV11-2 to TRBJ1-4, with D unclear. Germline CDR1 reads SGHAT; CDR2 reads FQNNGV. The CDR3 is 13 amino acids. Trimming removed 6 bases from V and 8 bases from J, with 13 bases in between. CDR3 loop: CASSSDGSEKLFF. In DNA form, the CDR3 reads TGTGCCAGCAGTTCCGATGGAAGCGAAAAACTGTTTTTT.

This rearrangement joins TRBV18 to TRBJ2-5, with 8 bases matching TRBD2. Germline CDR1 is KGHSH and CDR2 is LQKENI. CDR3 length: 16 amino acids. With V trimmed by 4 bases and J by 4 bases, 11 bases remained unmatched. The CDR3 region has the DNA TGTGCCAGCTCACAACGGGACGGGAGGGCCGGAGAGACCCAGTACTTC. Its translation: CASSQRDGRAGETQYF. Full variable domain (missing parts from reference TRBV18 and TRBJ2-5): NAGVMQNPRHLVRRRGQEARLRCSPMKGHSHVYWYRQLPEEGLKFMVYLQKENIIDESGMPKERFSAEFPKEGPSILRIQQVVRGDSAAYFCASSQRDGRAGETQYFGPGTRLLVL.

This chain links TRBV7-9 with TRBJ2-1; TRBD2 matches at 8 bases. The V and J ends lost 5 bases and 6 bases, in that order; junction bases with no gene match: 3. The germline CDR1 and CDR2 sequences are SEHNR and FQNEAQ (reference sequence). This CDR3 is built from 13 residues. Here the CDR3 DNA reads TGTGCCAGCAGCCCCGGGGGGGCCAATGAGCAGTTCTTC. Its protein is CASSPGGANEQFF.

The chain has TRBV28 and TRBJ2-7; D possibly corresponds to TRBD2 (6 bases). The V gene lost 3 bases and the J gene lost 6 bases, with 9 bases spanning the gap. The length of the CDR3 is 12 residues. Germline V gene sequence: CDR1 MDHEN, CDR2 SYDVKM. CDR3 in amino acids: CASSFVGGEQYF. CDR3 DNA sequence: TGTGCCAGCAGTTTTGTGGGGGGCGAGCAGTACTTC.

The chain links TRBV6-6 to TRBJ2-1; D unclear. The CDR3 is made up of 16 amino acids. Trimming cost V 0 bases and J 3 bases, with 12 bases left between them. Germline V gene sequence: CDR1 MNHNY, CDR2 SVGAGI (reference sequence). The CDR3 loop reads CASSYSQPIVYNEQFF. The CDR3 DNA reads as TGTGCCAGCAGTTACTCCCAGCCCATTGTCTACAATGAGCAGTTCTTC.

The rearrangement joins TRBV29-1 to TRBJ2-1; TRBD1 might be the D (5 bases). Germline V lookup: CDR1 SQVTM, CDR2 ANQGSEA. The CDR3 loop spans 14 amino acids. V was shortened by 3 bases and J by 2 bases, with 11 bases between the two germline ends. CDR3 DNA: TGCAGCGTTGATAGGTCAGGGCCCTACAATGAGCAGTTCTTC. Residues: CSVDRSGPYNEQFF.

This clone came up a few times. This rearrangement joins TRBV28 to TRBJ1-4, with D perhaps TRBD1 (5 bases). Germline CDR1 is MDHEN and CDR2 is SYDVKM. CDR3 size: 13 residues. Trimming stripped 11 bases from V and 5 bases from J, with 15 bases between. The CDR3 reads CAGSGSLNEKLFF. The CDR3 bases are TGTGCCGGATCAGGGAGTTTAAATGAAAAACTGTTTTTT.

The chain combines TRBV28 with TRBJ1-2, with D unclear. This CDR3 contains 12 residues. Trimming shortened V by 4 bases and J by 8 bases, and 11 bases separated the two germline ends. Looked up from germline, CDR1 is MDHEN and CDR2 is SYDVKM. CDR3 sequence reads: CASSYRTGGYTF. The CDR3 DNA sequence: TGTGCCAGCAGTTACCGAACGGGGGGCTACACCTTC.

This chain uses TRBV27 with TRBJ2-2; 11 positions match TRBD1. This CDR3 contains 18 residues. The V gene's germline CDR1 is MNHEY and CDR2 SMNVEV (reference sequence). The V segment lost 4 bases and the J segment 2 bases; nucleotides outside the gene matches: 9. The CDR3 DNA is TGTGCCAGCAGTTATTGGACAGGGGGCCCAGCCAACACCGGGGAGCTGTTTTTT. Encoded protein: CASSYWTGGPANTGELFF.

This clone appeared a few times. The chain combines TRBV23-1 with TRBJ2-5; TRBD1 is a possible D gene (6 bases). TRBV23-1 is sorted into the ORF group, with uncertain function. CDR3 length equals 14 residues. Trimming pared 3 bases from V and 2 bases from J, leaving 10 bases between. The CDR3 spells CASSQPDRQETQYF. Here the CDR3 DNA reads TGCGCCAGCAGTCAGCCGGACAGACAAGAGACCCAGTACTTC.

The rearrangement joins TRBV27 to TRBJ2-1, with 9 bases fitting TRBD2. V was pared by 6 bases and J by 6 bases, with 15 bases of the junction left unmatched. Per the germline V gene, CDR1 is MNHEY and CDR2 is SMNVEV (reference sequence). The CDR3 is 17 amino acids. The CDR3 region is CASRPTGTSIRTNEQFF. DNA of the CDR3: TGTGCCAGCAGACCCACCGGGACTAGCATAAGAACCAATGAGCAGTTCTTC.

A few counts support this clone. V gene TRBV10-3 combines with J gene TRBJ1-2; TRBD1 agrees at 8 bases. Per the germline V gene, CDR1 is ENHRY and CDR2 is SYGVKD. Losses at the gene ends were 2 bases for V and 6 bases for J; bases not matched to a gene: 2. CDR3 length: 13 residues. The CDR3: CAISEGGQDGYTF. CDR3 bases: TGTGCCATCAGTGAGGGGGGACAGGATGGCTACACCTTC.

This chain uses TRBV7-8 with TRBJ1-5; D is undetermined. Deletions cut 1 base from V and 5 bases from J, with 9 bases between. The germline V gene has CDR1 SGHVS and CDR2 FQNEAQ. CDR3 length: 14 residues. The CDR3 loop reads CASSLDSAYQPQHF. As DNA, the CDR3 is TGTGCCAGCAGCTTAGACAGTGCTTATCAGCCCCAGCATTTT.

The V and J genes are TRBV9 and TRBJ2-5, with D possibly called TRBD1 or TRBD2 (5 bases each). Between the trimmed V and J ends, which lost 1 base and 4 bases, there was a span of 14 bases. The CDR3 runs 15 residues. Germline CDR1 is SGDLS and CDR2 is YYNGEE. DNA of the CDR3: TGTGCCAGCAGCGTAAGGGACGCCTACTTAGAGACCCAGTACTTC. As protein: CASSVRDAYLETQYF. The whole variable domain, remainder taken from reference TRBV9 and TRBJ2-5, is DSGVTQTPKHLITATGQRVTLRCSPRSGDLSVYWYQQSLDQGLQFLIQYYNGEERAKGNILERFSAQQFPDLHSELNLSSLELGDSALYFCASSVRDAYLETQYFGPGTRLLVL.

This clone was found a few times. The chain recombines TRBV6-1 with TRBJ2-1, with D tentatively TRBD2 (6 bases). V was shortened by 8 bases and J by 5 bases, with 16 bases between the two germline ends. The CDR3 has 14 amino acids. CDR1 and CDR2 (germline): MNHNS, SASEGT. The CDR3 DNA reads TGTGCCAGCGACACGGACGGACTACACAATGAGCAGTTCTTC. It codes for CASDTDGLHNEQFF.

This chain connects TRBV7-9 to TRBJ1-1; 7 bases are shared with TRBD1. The CDR3 runs 12 residues. The J segment lost 11 bases and the V segment lost 1 base, leaving 4 bases of the junction unmatched. Germline CDR1 and CDR2: SEHNR and FQNEAQ (reference sequence). The CDR3 nucleotides read TGTGCCAGCAGCTTAGAAGGGGGCATGGCTTTCTTT. Translating gives CASSLEGGMAFF. The variable domain in full, with the rest retrieved from reference TRBV7-9 and TRBJ1-1, is DTGVSQNPRHKITKRGQNVTFRCDPISEHNRLYWYRQTLGQGPEFLTYFQNEAQLEKSRLLSDRFSAERPKGSFSTLEIQRTEQGDSAMYLCASSLEGGMAFFGQGTRLTVV.

The V call is TRBV28, the J call TRBJ2-2; D might be TRBD1 (6 bases). CDR3 length: 16 amino acids. Trimming took 2 bases from V and 1 from J, leaving 11 bases between them. CDR1 is MDHEN, CDR2 SYDVKM, per germline. CDR3 DNA sequence: TGTGCCAGCAGTTTAAGGAGACAGGTGAACACCGGGGAGCTGTTTTTT. Translated: CASSLRRQVNTGELFF.

The V call is TRBV27, the J call TRBJ2-1; D unresolved. This CDR3 has 11 residues. From germline, CDR1 is MNHEY and CDR2 SMNVEV (reference sequence). The ends were cut back, 10 bases at V and 9 bases at J, with 13 bases in the middle. The CDR3 loop reads CATTENLEQFF. CDR3 sequence (DNA): TGTGCCACCACCGAAAACCTTGAGCAGTTCTTC.